The 2 T cell receptor beta chains in this list originate from one sample, sequenced in a study of T cell responses to AZD1222 COVID-19 vaccine (TCRdb year 2021). Libraries were made using the immunoSEQ multiplex PCR assay. In its TCRdb copy, this immuneACCESS table keeps in-frame sequences only and misses some clones. Where compared with another copy, unresolved V genes explain less than half of these, and the others have no known cause. In this sample the table shows tens of thousands of clones, approximately 92% of which occur a single time. The ten biggest clones cover about 2.4% of the sample. Read against the paper, the sample's time point label means: about 28 days (+/-7) after the second vaccine dose. Sequences were derived from peripheral blood, sampled 28 days after the second AZD1222 dose. All receptors come from an adult who received the AZD1222 COVID-19 vaccine.

The chain employs TRBV5-1 and TRBJ1-1; the D is unclear. The CDR3 covers 14 residues. Germline V gives CDR1 SGHRS, CDR2 YFSETQ. V gave up 6 bases and J gave up 0 bases, with 12 bases separating them. The DNA of the CDR3 is TGCGCCAGCAATAAGGGCCGAATGAACACTGAAGCTTTCTTT. This codes for CASNKGRMNTEAFF.

The chain combines TRBV12-3 or TRBV12-4 with TRBJ1-2, with no clear D. Trimming removed 5 bases at V and 4 bases at J, with 8 bases between. This CDR3 region has 12 residues. The chain's CDR3 is CASSGILYGYTF. The CDR3 DNA reads TGTGCCAGCAGTGGTATCCTCTATGGCTACACCTTC.